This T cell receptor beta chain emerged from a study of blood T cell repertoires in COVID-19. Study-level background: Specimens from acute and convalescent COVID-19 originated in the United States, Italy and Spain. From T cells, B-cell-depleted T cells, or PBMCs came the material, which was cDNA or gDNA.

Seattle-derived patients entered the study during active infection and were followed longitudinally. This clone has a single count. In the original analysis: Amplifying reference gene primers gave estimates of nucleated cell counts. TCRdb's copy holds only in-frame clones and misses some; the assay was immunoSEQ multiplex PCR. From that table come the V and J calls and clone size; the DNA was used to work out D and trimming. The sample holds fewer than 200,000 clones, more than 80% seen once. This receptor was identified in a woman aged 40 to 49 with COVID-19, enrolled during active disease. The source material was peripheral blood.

In DNA, the CDR3 is TGTGCCAGCAGCTCACGGGGAGCCTACGAGCAGTACGTC. Translated, it gives CASSSRGAYEQYV. The chain carries TRBV7-8 and TRBJ2-7, with D tentatively TRBD2 (5 bases). V lost 4 bases and J 2 bases, leaving 9 bases between the germline ends. Germline CDR1 is SGHVS and CDR2 is FQNEAQ. CDR3 length: 13 amino acids.